This TCR beta chain was observed in a study of T cell repertoires in cytomegalovirus infection. Study in general: TCR beta signatures that were public indicated CMV infection and matching HLA type.

MiXCR, run by TCRdb on the reads, gives a single entry per CDR3 protein. The table has 150,000 to 200,000 distinct CDR3 sequences, roughly 19% seen once. Study-level findings and limits: Ex vivo responses were dominated by HLA-C-restricted CMV-specific TCR beta clonotypes.

There are a few counts of this clonotype. Its antigen is undetermined. The TCR was taken from a human donor in good health (CMV status not recorded). Some clones in this sample may be carry-over from other donors' samples. What was sequenced was PBMCs.

In DNA form, the CDR3 reads TGTGCCAGCAGCGTAGGACACAAGATAGGATCCACTGAAGCTTTCTTT. Translated: CASSVGHKIGSTEAFF. The chain joins TRBV9 to TRBJ1-1; D gene uncertain. Germline V gene lookup returns CDR1 SGDLS and CDR2 YYNGEE. The CDR3 totals 16 residues. V was pared by 0 bases and J by 4 bases, with 16 bases between.